This T cell receptor beta chain was profiled in a study of OX40 agonist ivuxolimab in advanced cancers. Turning to the study itself: Patients in dose escalation had liver, melanoma, kidney or head and neck cancers.

Sequencing used immunoSEQ multiplex PCR; TCRdb keeps in-frame clones, though not all of them. The data show 15,000 to 20,000 clones, less than 75% seen once. CDR3 size: 13 residues. Trimming cost V 7 bases and J 1 base, with 11 bases left between them. Germline V gene lookup returns CDR1 MNHEY and CDR2 SVGAGI. The J gene is TRBJ2-7, the V gene TRBV6-5; D tentatively fits TRBD1 or TRBD2 (5 bases each). The TCR was taken from an adult with an advanced solid tumor such as melanoma, head and neck, liver or kidney cancer. The sample consisted of CD4+ or CD8+ T cells sorted from blood, taken in a trial of the OX40 agonist ivuxolimab. The CDR3 DNA follows: TGTGCCAGCAAATCAGGGAGTTCCTACGAGCAGTACTTC. It specifies CASKSGSSYEQYF.